This T cell receptor beta chain was profiled in a study of follicular helper T cells after annual influenza vaccination. Study-wide findings and caveats: The much larger non-cTfh compartments may have been undersampled.

Here immunoSEQ multiplex PCR was the method, and the copy in TCRdb shows in-frame clones only, minus some. Here the sample spans roughly 5,100 clones, about 82% being singletons. Points on this clone: Its antigen remains unidentified.

Time point given: 2015-2016 season, pre-vaccination. CDR1 and CDR2 from the germline V gene are ENHRY and SYGVKD. V dropped 4 bases and J dropped 4; count of bases not matched to a gene: 7. CDR3 length: 16 residues. V is TRBV10-3 and J is TRBJ1-6, with 7 bases matching TRBD1. This receptor was obtained from an adult who received the influenza vaccine. This specimen was CXCR5- memory CD4+ T cells sorted from blood, taken on the day of influenza vaccination. The CDR3 loop reads CAISGPGTAYNSPLHF. The CDR3 DNA reads TGTGCCATCAGTGGTCCCGGGACAGCATATAATTCACCCCTCCACTTT.